These 16 T cell receptor beta chains were sequenced from one sample in a study of STAT5B mutations in CD4+ large granular lymphocyte leukemia. Repertoires were generated with immunoSEQ multiplex PCR, while TCRdb's copy carries only in-frame clones and drops some. The sample has about 9,500 clones; approximately 80% are singletons. The sample taken for sequencing was PBMCs. The receptors come from a man in his 60s with CD4+ T-cell large granular lymphocyte leukemia.

The chain employs TRBV6-5 and TRBJ2-1; D is unresolved. The V end was cut by 2 bases, the J end by 2 bases, with 13 bases between. CDR1 and CDR2 from the germline V gene are MNHEY and SVGAGI. The CDR3 is 16 amino acids. CDR3 region: CASSYGVQLAYNEQFF. The CDR3 DNA reads as TGTGCCAGCAGTTACGGGGTCCAACTCGCCTACAATGAGCAGTTCTTC.

The chain recombines TRBV11-2 with TRBJ2-7, with TRBD2 matching over 9 bases. CDR3 size: 15 residues. V dropped 3 bases and J dropped 3; count of bases not matched to a gene: 6. CDR1 SGHAT and CDR2 FQNNGV come from the germline V gene. The chain's CDR3 is CASSLRLAEFYEQYF. The CDR3 DNA is TGTGCCAGCAGCTTGCGACTAGCGGAATTCTACGAGCAGTACTTC.

In its sample, this clone was seen a few times. The CDR3 nucleotides are TGTGCCAGTAGCGAGGGTTACGAGCAGTACTTC. It is translated as CASSEGYEQYF. The V gene is TRBV19, the J gene TRBJ2-7, with a weak D call TRBD2 (5 bases). Trimming removed 6 bases at V and 4 bases at J, with 7 bases between. The CDR3 sequence is 11 residues long. Germline V gene sequence: CDR1 LNHDA, CDR2 SQIVND (reference sequence). The complete variable domain, with remaining parts taken from reference TRBV19 and TRBJ2-7, reads DGGITQSPKYLFRKEGQNVTLSCEQNLNHDAMYWYRQDPGQGLRLIYYSQIVNDFQKGDIAEGYSVSREKKESFPLTVTSAQKNPTAFYLCASSEGYEQYFGPGTRLTVT.

The rearrangement uses TRBV4-3 and TRBJ1-1; D is perhaps TRBD1 (5 bases). The CDR3 loop spans 15 amino acids. Trimming took off 0 bases at V and 1 base at J, with 9 bases between the two ends. Germline assignment: CDR1 LGHNA and CDR2 YSLEER. CDR3 region: CASSQEGGSNTEAFF. DNA of the CDR3: TGCGCCAGCAGCCAAGAGGGGGGTTCGAACACTGAAGCTTTCTTT.

V is TRBV11-3 and J is TRBJ2-2; TRBD2 might be the D (5 bases). This CDR3 has 13 amino acids. Per germline, CDR1 SGHNT and CDR2 YENEEA. V was cut by 8 bases and J by 7 bases, with 14 bases left in between. The CDR3, as DNA: TGTGCCAGCGGCCGAACTAGTGACGGGGAGCTGTTTTTT. Encoded protein: CASGRTSDGELFF.

This clone was seen a single time. This chain connects TRBV7-2 to TRBJ2-7; possible D gene TRBD2, 7 bases. CDR3 length equals 13 residues. Germline lookup yields CDR1 SGHTA and CDR2 FQGNSA. The germline V and J ends were trimmed by 5 bases and 2 bases, with 10 bases remaining between them. The CDR3: CASSLGGPYEQYF. The CDR3 nucleotides read TGTGCCAGCAGCCTCGGGGGGCCCTACGAGCAGTACTTC.

The chain recombines TRBV30 with TRBJ1-2; tentatively, D is TRBD1 (5 bases). Trimming left V 5 bases short and J 4 bases short, with 11 bases between. Germline V gene lookup returns CDR1 GTSNPN and CDR2 SVGIG (reference sequence). The CDR3 loop spans 12 amino acids. As DNA, the CDR3 is TGTGCCTGGCCTTCAGGGCTCTATGGCTACACCTTC. Its translation is CAWPSGLYGYTF. The full variable domain, completed using reference TRBV30 and TRBJ1-2, is SQTIHQWPATLVQPVGSPLSLECTVEGTSNPNLYWYRQAAGRGLQLLFYSVGIGQISSEVPQNLSASRPQDRQFILSSKKLLLSDSGFYLCAWPSGLYGYTFGSGTRLTVV.

Worth noting for this clone: One end of the junction is discordant with germline, which a read error may explain. The chain recombines TRBV7-3 with TRBJ2-7; D tentatively reads TRBD1 or TRBD2 (5 bases each). Germline V gene lookup returns CDR1 SGHTA and CDR2 FQGTGA. This CDR3 contains 15 residues. CDR3 protein: CASSITGTNSYEQYF. The CDR3 DNA reads as TGTGCCAGCAGCATAACCGGGACGAACTCCTACGAGCAGTACTTC.

The chain links TRBV4-2 to TRBJ2-3; D gene uncertain. Trimming left V 4 bases short and J 4 bases short, with 15 bases between. This CDR3 region has 15 residues. Germline CDR1 is LGHNA and CDR2 is YNFKEQ. CDR3 amino acids: CASSLRVDGADTQYF. The CDR3 DNA reads TGTGCCAGCAGCCTAAGGGTCGATGGGGCAGATACGCAGTATTTT.

The chain is built from TRBV6-1 and TRBJ2-7, with D perhaps matching TRBD1 (6 bases). Trimming pared 4 bases from V and 6 bases from J, leaving 16 bases between. The CDR3 is made up of 14 amino acids. Looked up from germline, CDR1 is MNHNS and CDR2 is SASEGT. The CDR3 region has the DNA TGTGCCAGCAGTGTTAGTCAGGGGTGGTTCGAGCAGTACTTC. Protein sequence: CASSVSQGWFEQYF.

The V gene is TRBV30, the J gene TRBJ1-5; tentative D call: TRBD1 (5 bases). The CDR3 extends over 14 amino acids. Trimming removed 0 bases at V and 1 base at J, with 7 bases between. The V gene's germline CDR1 is GTSNPN and CDR2 SVGIG (reference sequence). The chain's CDR3 is CAWSVGGSNQPQHF. The DNA for the CDR3 is TGTGCCTGGAGTGTTGGGGGGAGCAATCAGCCCCAGCATTTT.

V gene TRBV10-1 combines with J gene TRBJ1-1; D remains ambiguous. V shed 5 bases and J shed 1 base, with 11 bases lying between them. Germline V gene lookup returns CDR1 WNHNN and CDR2 SYGVQD (reference sequence). The CDR3 consists of 14 residues. CDR3 sequence (DNA): TGCGCCAGCAGTCCCAACGGGCCGAACACTGAAGCTTTCTTT. This gives the protein CASSPNGPNTEAFF.

This chain joins TRBV18 and TRBJ1-3, with D unresolved. Germline V lookup: CDR1 KGHSH, CDR2 LQKENI. Trimming stripped 3 bases from V and 2 bases from J, with 23 bases between. This CDR3 is 19 amino acids long. CDR3: CASSPLPRAETRAGNTIYF. The CDR3 DNA sequence: TGTGCCAGCTCACCTCTCCCGAGGGCAGAAACTAGAGCTGGAAACACCATATATTTT.

The gene calls are TRBV30 and TRBJ1-4; unclear D gene. Per the germline V gene, CDR1 is GTSNPN and CDR2 is SVGIG (reference sequence). V lost 0 bases and J lost 7, with 9 bases in between. CDR3 length: 13 amino acids. For the CDR3, the DNA is TGTGCCTGGAGTGTCTCCGGGCCTGAAAAACTGTTTTTT. This gives the protein CAWSVSGPEKLFF.

V gene TRBV5-6 combines with J gene TRBJ1-5, with TRBD1 identical over 8 bases. J lost 9 bases, V lost 4 bases, and 9 bases had no gene match. Looked up from germline, CDR1 is SGHDT and CDR2 is YYEEEE. CDR3 length equals 14 residues. The CDR3: CASSAGTGSRPQHF. CDR3 DNA: TGTGCCAGCAGCGCTGGGACAGGTAGTCGGCCCCAGCATTTT.

The chain links TRBV14 to TRBJ1-5; D might be TRBD1 (5 bases). CDR1 SGHDN and CDR2 FVKESK come from the germline V gene. The ends were cut back, 0 bases at V and 11 bases at J, with 11 bases in the middle. This CDR3 spans 13 amino acids. The DNA of the CDR3 is TGTGCCAGCAGCCAAGATTTGGCAGGGACCCAGCATTTT. Protein: CASSQDLAGTQHF.